This T cell receptor (beta chain) stems from a study of cytomegalovirus exposure and HLA in healthy donors. Study-wide background: The same platform was used for the 95 to 150 validation repertoires and the roughly 640 first-cohort repertoires, a later analysis reported.

Germline loops: CDR1 SGHAT, CDR2 FQNNGV. V was pared by 1 base and J by 10 bases, with 14 bases between. The length of the CDR3 is 15 residues. A word on this clone: Its target is unknown.

Method: immunoSEQ multiplex PCR; TCRdb's copy keeps in-frame clones and lacks some. The data hold fewer than 350,000 clones, with around nine tenths observed a single time. The donors were members of the approximately 130-subject validation cohort (separate from the approximately 730-subject first cohort). Study-level findings and limits: Usually a TCR sequence was rare, but some public TCRs were found in many donors. In vitro work confirmed that a few CMV-associated chains recognize CMV antigens.

The receptor comes from a woman under 30 in good health and CMV-seronegative. The rearrangement links TRBV11-2 to TRBJ1-6; D perhaps matches TRBD1 (6 bases). Sample: PBMCs. The CDR3 here is CASSLGAGVNSPLHF. The CDR3 nucleotides are TGTGCCAGCAGCTTAGGGGCAGGGGTAAACTCACCCCTCCACTTT.